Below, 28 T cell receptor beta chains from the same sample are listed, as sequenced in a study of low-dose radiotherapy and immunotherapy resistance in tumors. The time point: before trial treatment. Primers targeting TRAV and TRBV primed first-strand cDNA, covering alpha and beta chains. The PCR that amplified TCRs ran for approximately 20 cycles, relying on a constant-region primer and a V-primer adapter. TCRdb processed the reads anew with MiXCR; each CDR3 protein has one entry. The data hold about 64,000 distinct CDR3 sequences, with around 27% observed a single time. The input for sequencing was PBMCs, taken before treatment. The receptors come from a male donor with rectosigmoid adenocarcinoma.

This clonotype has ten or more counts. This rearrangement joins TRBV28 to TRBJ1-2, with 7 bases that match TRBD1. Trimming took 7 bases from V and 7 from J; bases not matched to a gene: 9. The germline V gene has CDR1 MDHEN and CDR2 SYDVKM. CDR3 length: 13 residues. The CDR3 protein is CASNYDRVFGYTF. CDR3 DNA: TGTGCCAGCAACTATGACAGGGTCTTTGGCTACACCTTC.

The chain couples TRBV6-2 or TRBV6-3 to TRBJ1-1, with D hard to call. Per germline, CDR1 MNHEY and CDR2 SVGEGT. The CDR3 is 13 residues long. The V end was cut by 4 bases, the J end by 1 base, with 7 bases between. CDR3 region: CASSSDPNTEAFF. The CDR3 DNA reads TGTGCCAGCAGTTCGGACCCGAACACTGAAGCTTTCTTT.

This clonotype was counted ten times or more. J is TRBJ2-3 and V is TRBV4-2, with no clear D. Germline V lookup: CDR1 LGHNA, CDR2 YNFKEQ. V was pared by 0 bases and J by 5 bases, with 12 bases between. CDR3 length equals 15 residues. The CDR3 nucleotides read TGTGCCAGCAGCCAAGAAAGGGCCCCCCGAGATACGCAGTATTTT. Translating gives CASSQERAPRDTQYF.

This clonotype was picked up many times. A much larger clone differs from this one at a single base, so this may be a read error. In DNA form, the CDR3 reads TGTGCCAGCAGTTACTCGACGGGATACAATGAGCAGTTCTTC. Translating gives CASSYSTGYNEQFF. J is TRBJ2-1 and V is TRBV6-2 or TRBV6-3; tentative D call: TRBD2 (5 bases). Germline values: CDR1 MNHEY, CDR2 SVGEGT. V lost 0 bases and J 4 bases, leaving 7 bases between the germline ends. CDR3 size: 14 residues.

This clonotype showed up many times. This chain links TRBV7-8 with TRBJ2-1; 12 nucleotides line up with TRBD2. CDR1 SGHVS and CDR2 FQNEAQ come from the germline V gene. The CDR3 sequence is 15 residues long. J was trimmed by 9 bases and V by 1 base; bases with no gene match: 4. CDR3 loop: CASSLGTSGVFEQFF. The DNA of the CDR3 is TGTGCCAGCAGCTTAGGGACTAGCGGGGTTTTTGAGCAGTTCTTC.

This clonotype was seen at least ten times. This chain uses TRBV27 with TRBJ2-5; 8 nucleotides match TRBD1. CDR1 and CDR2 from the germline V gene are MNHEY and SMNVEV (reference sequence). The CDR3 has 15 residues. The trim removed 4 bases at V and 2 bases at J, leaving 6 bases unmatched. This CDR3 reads CASSSPQGVQETQYF. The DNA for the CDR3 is TGTGCCAGCAGTTCCCCACAGGGGGTGCAAGAGACCCAGTACTTC.

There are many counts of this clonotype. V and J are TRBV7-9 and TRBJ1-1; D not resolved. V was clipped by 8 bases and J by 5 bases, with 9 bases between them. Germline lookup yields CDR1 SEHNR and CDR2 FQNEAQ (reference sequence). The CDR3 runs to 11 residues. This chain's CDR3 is CASDRGTEAFF. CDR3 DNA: TGTGCCAGCGACCGCGGGACTGAAGCTTTCTTT.

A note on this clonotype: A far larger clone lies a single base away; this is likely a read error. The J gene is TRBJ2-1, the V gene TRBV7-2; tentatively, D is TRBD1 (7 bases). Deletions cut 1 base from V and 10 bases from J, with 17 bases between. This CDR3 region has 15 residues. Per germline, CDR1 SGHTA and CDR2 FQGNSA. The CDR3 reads CASSLVAGGFGEQFF. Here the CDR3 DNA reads TGTGCCAGCAGCTTAGTGGCAGGGGGGTTTGGCGAGCAGTTCTTC.

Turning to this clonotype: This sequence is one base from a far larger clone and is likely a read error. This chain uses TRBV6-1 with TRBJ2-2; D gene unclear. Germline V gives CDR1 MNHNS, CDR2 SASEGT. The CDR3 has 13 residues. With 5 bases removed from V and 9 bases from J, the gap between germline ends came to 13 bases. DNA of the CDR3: TGTGCCAGCAGTTACGGGCTCGGCTGGGAGCTGTTTTTT. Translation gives CASSYGLGWELFF.

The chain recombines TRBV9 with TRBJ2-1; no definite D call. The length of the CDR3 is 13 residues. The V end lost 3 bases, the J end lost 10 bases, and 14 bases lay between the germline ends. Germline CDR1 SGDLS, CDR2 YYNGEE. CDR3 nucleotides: TGTGCCAGCAGCGCGCCCAACGAGGCCGAGCAGTTCTTC. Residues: CASSAPNEAEQFF.

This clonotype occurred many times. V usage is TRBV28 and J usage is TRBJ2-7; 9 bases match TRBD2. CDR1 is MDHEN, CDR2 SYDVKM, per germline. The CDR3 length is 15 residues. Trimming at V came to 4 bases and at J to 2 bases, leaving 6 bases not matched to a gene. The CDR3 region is CASSSASGNTYEQYF. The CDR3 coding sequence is TGTGCCAGCAGTTCCGCTAGCGGGAACACCTACGAGCAGTACTTC.

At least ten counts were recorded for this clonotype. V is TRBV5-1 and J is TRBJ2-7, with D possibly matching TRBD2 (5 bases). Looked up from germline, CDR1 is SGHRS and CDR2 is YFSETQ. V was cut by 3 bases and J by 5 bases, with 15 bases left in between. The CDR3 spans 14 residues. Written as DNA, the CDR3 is TGCGCCAGCAGCTCTGGGCTGGGGAGCGACGAGCAGTACTTC. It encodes CASSSGLGSDEQYF.

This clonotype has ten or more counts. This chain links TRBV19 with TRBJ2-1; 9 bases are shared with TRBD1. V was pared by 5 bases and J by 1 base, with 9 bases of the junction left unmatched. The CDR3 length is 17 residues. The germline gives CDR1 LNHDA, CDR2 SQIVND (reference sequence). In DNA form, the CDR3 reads TGTGCCAGTAGTGAGAGGGGACAGGGAGGATCCTACAATGAGCAGTTCTTC. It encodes CASSERGQGGSYNEQFF. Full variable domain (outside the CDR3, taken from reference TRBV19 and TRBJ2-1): DGGITQSPKYLFRKEGQNVTLSCEQNLNHDAMYWYRQDPGQGLRLIYYSQIVNDFQKGDIAEGYSVSREKKESFPLTVTSAQKNPTAFYLCASSERGQGGSYNEQFFGPGTRLTVL.

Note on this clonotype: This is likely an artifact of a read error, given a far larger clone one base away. This CDR3 reads CASRPGGGQNNYGYTF. DNA of the CDR3: TGTGCCAGCAGGCCGGGAGGAGGACAAAATAACTATGGCTACACCTTC. The chain has TRBV28 and TRBJ1-2, with D perhaps TRBD1 (5 bases). Germline CDR1 and CDR2: MDHEN and SYDVKM. The CDR3 has 16 residues. The V end was cut by 6 bases, the J end by 1 base, with 18 bases between.

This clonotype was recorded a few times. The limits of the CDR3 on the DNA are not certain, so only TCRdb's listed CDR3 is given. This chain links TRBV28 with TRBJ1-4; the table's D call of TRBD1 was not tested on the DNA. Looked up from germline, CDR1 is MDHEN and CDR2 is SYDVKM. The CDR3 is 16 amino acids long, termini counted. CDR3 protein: CASSSTGGSSEKLFFF.

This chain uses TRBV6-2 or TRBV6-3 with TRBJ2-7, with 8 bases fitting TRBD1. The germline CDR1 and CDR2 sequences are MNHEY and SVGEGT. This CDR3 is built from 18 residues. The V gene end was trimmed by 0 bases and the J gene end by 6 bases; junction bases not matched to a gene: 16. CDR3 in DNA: TGTGCCAGCAGTTACTCGAGCCTCTGGGACAGGACAAATGGCGAGCAGTACTTC. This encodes CASSYSSLWDRTNGEQYF.

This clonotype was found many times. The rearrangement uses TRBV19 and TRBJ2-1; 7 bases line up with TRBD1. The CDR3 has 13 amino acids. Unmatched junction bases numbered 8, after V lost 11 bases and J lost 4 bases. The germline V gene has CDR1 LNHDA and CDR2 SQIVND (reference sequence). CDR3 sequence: CASVGTAYNEQFF. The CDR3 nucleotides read TGTGCCTCCGTCGGGACAGCTTACAATGAGCAGTTCTTC.

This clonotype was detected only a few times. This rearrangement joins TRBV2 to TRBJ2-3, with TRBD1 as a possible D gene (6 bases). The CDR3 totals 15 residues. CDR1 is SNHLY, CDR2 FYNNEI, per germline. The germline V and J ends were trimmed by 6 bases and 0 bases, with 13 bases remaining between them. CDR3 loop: CASRPQGVSTDTQYF. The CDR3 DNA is TGTGCCAGCAGACCACAGGGAGTTAGCACAGATACGCAGTATTTT.

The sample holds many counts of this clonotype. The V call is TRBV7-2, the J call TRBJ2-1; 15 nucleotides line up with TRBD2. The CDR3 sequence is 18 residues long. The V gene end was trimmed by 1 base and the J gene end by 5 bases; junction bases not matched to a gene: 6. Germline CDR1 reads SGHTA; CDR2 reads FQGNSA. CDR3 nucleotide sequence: TGTGCCAGCAGCTTAGAGGGGACTAGCGGGAGGTACAACAATGAGCAGTTCTTC. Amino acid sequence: CASSLEGTSGRYNNEQFF. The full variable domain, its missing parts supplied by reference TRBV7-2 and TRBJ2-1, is GAGVSQSPSNKVTEKGKDVELRCDPISGHTALYWYRQSLGQGLEFLIYFQGNSAPDKSGLPSDRFSAERTGGSVSTLTIQRTQQEDSAVYLCASSLEGTSGRYNNEQFFGPGTRLTVL.

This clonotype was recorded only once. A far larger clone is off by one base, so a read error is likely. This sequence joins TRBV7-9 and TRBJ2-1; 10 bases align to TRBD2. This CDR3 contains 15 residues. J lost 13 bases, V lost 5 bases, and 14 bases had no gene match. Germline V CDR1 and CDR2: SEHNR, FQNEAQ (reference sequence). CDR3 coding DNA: TGTGCCAGCAGCCAAGGCCGGACTAGCGGAGAGACCCAGTTCTTC. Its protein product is CASSQGRTSGETQFF.

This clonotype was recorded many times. CDR3 region: CASSLVAGAGDTQYF. The CDR3 bases are TGTGCCAGCAGCTTAGTAGCGGGAGCAGGAGATACGCAGTATTTT. V is TRBV7-2 and J is TRBJ2-3, with 9 bases fitting TRBD2. Germline V lookup: CDR1 SGHTA, CDR2 FQGNSA. CDR3 length equals 15 residues. V gave up 1 base and J gave up 5 bases; unmatched junction bases: 4. Supplemented by reference TRBV7-2 and TRBJ2-3, the full variable domain reads GAGVSQSPSNKVTEKGKDVELRCDPISGHTALYWYRQSLGQGLEFLIYFQGNSAPDKSGLPSDRFSAERTGGSVSTLTIQRTQQEDSAVYLCASSLVAGAGDTQYFGPGTRLTVL.

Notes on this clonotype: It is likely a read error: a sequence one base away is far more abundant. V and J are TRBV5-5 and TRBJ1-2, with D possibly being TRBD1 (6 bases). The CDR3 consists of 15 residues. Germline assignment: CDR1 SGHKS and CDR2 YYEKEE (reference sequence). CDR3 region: CASSLVDSQGLAITF. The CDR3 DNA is TGCGCCAGCAGCTTGGTGGACAGCCAAGGCCTGGCTATCACCTTC.

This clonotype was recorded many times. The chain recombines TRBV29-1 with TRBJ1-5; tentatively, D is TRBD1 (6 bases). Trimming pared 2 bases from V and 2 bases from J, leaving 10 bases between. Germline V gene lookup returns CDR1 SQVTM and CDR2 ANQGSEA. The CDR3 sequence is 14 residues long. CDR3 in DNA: TGCAGCGTTGAACTCAGGGGACGCAATCAGCCCCAGCATTTT. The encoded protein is CSVELRGRNQPQHF.

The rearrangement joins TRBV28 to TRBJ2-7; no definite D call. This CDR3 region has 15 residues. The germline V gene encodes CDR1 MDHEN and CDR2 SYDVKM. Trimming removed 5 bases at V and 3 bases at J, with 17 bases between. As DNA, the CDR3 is TGTGCCAGCAGTCGCCACGGTGGTGGTCACTACGAGCAGTACTTC. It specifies CASSRHGGGHYEQYF.

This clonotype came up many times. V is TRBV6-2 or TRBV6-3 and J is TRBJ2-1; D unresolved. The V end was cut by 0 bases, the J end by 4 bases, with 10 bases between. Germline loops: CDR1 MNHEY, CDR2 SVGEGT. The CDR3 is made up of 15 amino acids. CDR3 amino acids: CASSYSMDPYNEQFF. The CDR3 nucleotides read TGTGCCAGCAGTTACTCGATGGACCCGTACAATGAGCAGTTCTTC.

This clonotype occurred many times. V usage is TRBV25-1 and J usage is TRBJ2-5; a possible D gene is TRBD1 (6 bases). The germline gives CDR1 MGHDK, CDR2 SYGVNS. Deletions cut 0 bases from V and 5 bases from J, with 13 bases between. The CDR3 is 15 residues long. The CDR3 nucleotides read TGTGCCAGCAGTGAATATGGTAGGGGGTTGGAGACCCAGTACTTC. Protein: CASSEYGRGLETQYF.

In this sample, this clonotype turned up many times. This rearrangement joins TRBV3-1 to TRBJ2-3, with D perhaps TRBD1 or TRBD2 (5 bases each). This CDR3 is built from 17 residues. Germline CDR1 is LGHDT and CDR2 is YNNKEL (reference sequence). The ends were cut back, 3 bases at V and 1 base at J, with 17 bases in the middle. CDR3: CASSQGLRRKRTDTQYF. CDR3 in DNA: TGTGCCAGCAGCCAGGGGCTAAGGAGGAAACGCACAGATACGCAGTATTTT.

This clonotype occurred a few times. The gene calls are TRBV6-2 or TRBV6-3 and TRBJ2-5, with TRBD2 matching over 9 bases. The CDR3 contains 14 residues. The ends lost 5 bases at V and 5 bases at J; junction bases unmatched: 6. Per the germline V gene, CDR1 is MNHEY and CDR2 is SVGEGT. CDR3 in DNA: TGTGCCAGCAGTCTAGCGGGGCTTGTCGAGACCCAGTACTTC. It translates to CASSLAGLVETQYF.